This T cell receptor beta chain was sequenced in a study of patients and donors after allogeneic stem cell transplantation. TCRdb reanalysed the RT-PCR reads using MiXCR and keeps one entry per CDR3 protein. The sample lists more than 850,000 distinct CDR3 sequences, 18% occurring once. Sequenced: blood, either unsorted or a sorted T cell fraction (not recorded which). The TCR originated in a human donor who was either an allogeneic HSCT recipient or a stem cell or donor lymphocyte infusion donor (not recorded which). It is not recorded whose cells these are; they may come from a transplant donor.

CDR3 protein: CAISRDSTYEQYF. CDR3 bases: TGTGCCATCTCGAGAGACAGTACCTACGAGCAGTACTTC. V gene TRBV10-3 combines with J gene TRBJ2-7; D might be TRBD1 (5 bases). Germline V gives CDR1 ENHRY, CDR2 SYGVKD. V shed 8 bases and J shed 2 bases, with 13 bases lying between them. The CDR3 consists of 13 residues.